What follows are 14 T cell receptor beta chains derived from one specimen sequenced in a study of blood T cell repertoires in COVID-19. Assay used: immunoSEQ multiplex PCR; TCRdb lists only in-frame clones, some missing. This repertoire shows some 300,000 clones, around 84% found once; its top ten account for 1.3%. The sequencing sample was made of peripheral blood. The source is a man aged 70-80 years with acute or convalescent COVID-19.

This clone was seen just once. The V gene is TRBV4-2, the J gene TRBJ1-6; TRBD1 might be the D (6 bases). This CDR3 has 15 residues. Trimming shortened V by 4 bases and J by 5 bases, and 12 bases separated the two germline ends. Germline CDR1 LGHNA, CDR2 YNFKEQ. The CDR3 nucleotides read TGTGCCAGCAGCCGGATGGACAGCAATAATTCACCCCTCCACTTT. It codes for CASSRMDSNNSPLHF.

This clone has just a few counts. This chain joins TRBV5-1 and TRBJ1-1; 8 positions agree with TRBD1. CDR1 is SGHRS, CDR2 YFSETQ, per germline. Trimming at V came to 2 bases and at J to 4 bases, leaving 19 bases not matched to a gene. The CDR3 extends over 19 amino acids. Here the CDR3 reads CASSFPLRQGRLRRTEAFF. In nucleotides, the CDR3 is TGCGCCAGCAGCTTTCCTCTACGACAGGGGAGGTTACGTCGCACTGAAGCTTTCTTT.

The chain links TRBV15 to TRBJ2-3; TRBD2 agrees at 7 bases. V lost 3 bases, J lost 1 base, and 10 bases stayed unmatched. This CDR3 region has 17 residues. Per the germline V gene, CDR1 is LNHNV and CDR2 is YYDKDF (reference sequence). CDR3 amino acids: CATSSPIPGLRTDTQYF. CDR3 in DNA: TGTGCCACCAGCAGCCCGATACCGGGACTACGCACAGATACGCAGTATTTT. Drawing the rest from reference TRBV15 and TRBJ2-3, the complete variable domain is DAMVIQNPRYQVTQFGKPVTLSCSQTLNHNVMYWYQQKSSQAPKLLFHYYDKDFNNEADTPDNFQSRRPNTSFCFLDIRSPGLGDTAMYLCATSSPIPGLRTDTQYFGPGTRLTVL.

This chain joins TRBV7-6 and TRBJ1-6, with D maybe TRBD1 (5 bases). Per germline, CDR1 SGHVS and CDR2 FNYEAQ. The CDR3 loop spans 15 amino acids. V lost 1 base and J lost 10, with 14 bases in between. The CDR3 spells CASSLGGREGSPLHF. For the CDR3, the DNA is TGTGCCAGCAGCTTAGGGGGCAGGGAAGGGTCACCCCTCCACTTT.

This clone was counted once. This rearrangement joins TRBV29-1 to TRBJ1-2, with D uncertain. Germline-derived CDR1 and CDR2 are SQVTM and ANQGSEA. The CDR3 sequence is 12 residues long. V shed 0 bases and J shed 7 bases, with 9 bases lying between them. This CDR3 is CSVEDLGSGYTF. CDR3 nucleotide sequence: TGCAGCGTTGAAGATCTGGGCAGTGGCTACACCTTC.

The V call is TRBV3-1 (or the pseudogene TRBV3-2), the J call TRBJ1-4; D perhaps matches TRBD1 (5 bases). The V gene lost 6 bases and the J gene lost 4 bases, with 12 bases spanning the gap. The germline V gene has CDR1 LGHDT and CDR2 YNNKEL (reference sequence). CDR3 length: 14 residues. The CDR3 sequence: CASRRSQGNEKLFF. The CDR3 DNA reads TGTGCCAGCAGGCGGTCGCAGGGTAATGAAAAACTGTTTTTT.

The rearrangement uses TRBV6-2 or TRBV6-3 and TRBJ2-3, with 9 bases identical to TRBD1. CDR3 size: 15 residues. The germline V gene encodes CDR1 MNHEY and CDR2 SVGEGT. V lost 4 bases and J lost 7; bases outside the gene matches: 9. CDR3 sequence (DNA): TGTGCCAGCAGTTCTGGGGGGACAGGGTCAAATACGCAGTATTTT. It encodes CASSSGGTGSNTQYF.

This chain links TRBV27 with TRBJ1-1, with 7 bases that match TRBD1. Germline V lookup: CDR1 MNHEY, CDR2 SMNVEV (reference sequence). The CDR3 runs 22 residues. The V and J ends lost 0 bases and 1 base, in that order; junction bases with no gene match: 23. The CDR3 protein is CASSLSWPANPRDSLTNTEAFF. The DNA for the CDR3 is TGTGCCAGCAGTTTATCGTGGCCAGCGAACCCCCGGGACAGTCTAACGAACACTGAAGCTTTCTTT.

The rearrangement joins TRBV6-2 or TRBV6-3 to TRBJ2-7, with 9 bases fitting TRBD1. The CDR3 length is 15 residues. Germline V gene lookup returns CDR1 MNHEY and CDR2 SVGEGT. The V gene end was trimmed by 6 bases and the J gene end by 1 base; junction bases not matched to a gene: 7. This CDR3 reads CASSRPGQGSYEQYF. The CDR3 nucleotides read TGTGCCAGCAGCCGCCCGGGACAGGGTTCCTACGAGCAGTACTTC.

The V gene is TRBV6-6, the J gene TRBJ2-7, with 7 bases matching TRBD1. CDR1 and CDR2 from the germline V gene are MNHNY and SVGAGI (reference sequence). CDR3 length: 13 amino acids. V was pared by 4 bases and J by 2 bases, with 2 bases of the junction left unmatched. For the CDR3, the DNA is TGTGCCAGCAGTTTGCAGGGGGCCTACGAGCAGTACTTC. Amino acid sequence: CASSLQGAYEQYF.

As concerns this clone: The identical CDR3 is also encoded by other nucleotide sequences in the sample. The CDR3 DNA follows: TGTGCCAGCAGCCTTAGCGGGAGCACAGATACGCAGTATTTT. This translates into CASSLSGSTDTQYF. The rearrangement links TRBV7-2 to TRBJ2-3, with TRBD2 matching 7 bases. V dropped 5 bases and J dropped 0; count of bases not matched to a gene: 2. The CDR3 has 14 residues. The germline gives CDR1 SGHTA, CDR2 FQGNSA.

The chain is built from TRBV4-3 and TRBJ2-3; D is ambiguous. The V and J ends lost 4 bases and 2 bases respectively, with 16 bases between them. CDR3 size: 16 residues. The germline gives CDR1 LGHNA, CDR2 YSLEER. The CDR3 nucleotides are TGCGCCAGCAGCCGATACAGTGCTACAAACACAGATACGCAGTATTTT. This sequence encodes CASSRYSATNTDTQYF.

The chain combines TRBV19 with TRBJ1-6; D might be TRBD1 (5 bases). Germline lookup yields CDR1 LNHDA and CDR2 SQIVND (reference sequence). V gave up 6 bases and J gave up 7 bases, with 16 bases separating them. There are 15 residues in the CDR3. The CDR3 sequence: CASRSPGTGNSPLHF. The CDR3 DNA is TGTGCCAGTAGAAGCCCCGGGACTGGAAATTCACCCCTCCACTTT. The full variable domain, rest sourced from reference TRBV19 and TRBJ1-6, is DGGITQSPKYLFRKEGQNVTLSCEQNLNHDAMYWYRQDPGQGLRLIYYSQIVNDFQKGDIAEGYSVSREKKESFPLTVTSAQKNPTAFYLCASRSPGTGNSPLHFGNGTRLTVT.

The genes are TRBV21-1 and TRBJ2-3; whether TRBD2, the table's D call, matches the DNA was not checked. TRBV21-1 is recorded as a pseudogene. CDR3 length: 18 residues. The CDR3 is CASSKEGVREGVKDTQYF. In DNA, the CDR3 is TGTGCCAGCAGCAAAGAGGGAGTTCGGGAGGGCGTTAAGGATACGCAGTATTTT.